These 6 T cell receptor beta chains were all obtained from the same sample, sequenced in a study of T cells in Graves' hyperthyroidism and ophthalmopathy. From RNA transcripts, TCR beta CDR3 regions were amplified. The TCR CDR3 was amplified in a first-round RT-PCR using the HTBI primer set. TCRdb recomputed calls from the multiplex PCR reads with MiXCR, one row per CDR3 protein. The top ten hold over 8% of the sample, which has over 700,000 distinct CDR3 sequences, about two fifths seen once. Material: blood. The receptors were gathered from a man between 18 and 29 years old with Graves' hyperthyroidism.

The gene calls are TRBV10-3 and TRBJ2-7; D call uncertain. In germline, CDR1 is ENHRY, CDR2 SYGVKD. The V gene lost 4 bases and the J gene lost 2 bases, with 12 bases spanning the gap. The CDR3 runs 14 residues. The CDR3 nucleotides read TGTGCCATCAGTGTGCAGGACGGCCCCTACGAGCAGTACTTC. This gives the protein CAISVQDGPYEQYF.

This clonotype has at least ten counts. This sequence joins TRBV20-1 and TRBJ2-7; D ambiguous. The CDR3 has 12 amino acids. The V end was cut by 4 bases, the J end by 5 bases, with 12 bases between. The germline V gene has CDR1 DFQATT and CDR2 SNEGSKA (reference sequence). The CDR3 nucleotides read TGCAGTGCTAACCCCCTAATGCACGAGCAGTACTTC. It yields the protein CSANPLMHEQYF.

CDR3 coding DNA: TGTGCCACCAGTGATACTGGGGCACAAGAGACCCAGTACTTC. This codes for CATSDTGAQETQYF. The chain joins TRBV24-1 to TRBJ2-5, with a tentative D call TRBD1 (5 bases). The length of the CDR3 is 14 residues. Germline V gene sequence: CDR1 KGHDR, CDR2 SFDVKD. The V end lost 3 bases, the J end lost 2 bases, and 9 bases lay between the germline ends.

This clonotype occurred many times. Here the CDR3 reads CASSTGGGGGQPQHF. In DNA, the CDR3 is TGTGCCAGTAGTACCGGAGGGGGCGGAGGCCAGCCCCAGCATTTT. The rearrangement links TRBV19 to TRBJ1-5; 7 bases match TRBD1. V shed 4 bases, J shed 7 bases, and the junction held 10 bases outside the gene matches. This CDR3 region has 15 residues. CDR1 and CDR2 from the germline V gene are LNHDA and SQIVND (reference sequence).

With regard to this clonotype: The junction departs from the called germline gene at one end, perhaps through a read error. The rearrangement links TRBV7-9 to TRBJ2-2, with a possible D match to TRBD2 (5 bases). The length of the CDR3 is 16 residues. Germline V gene data show CDR1 as SEHNR and CDR2 as FQNEAQ (reference sequence). This CDR3 is CASSTLSVPNTGELYF. As DNA, the CDR3 is TGTGCCAGCAGTACGCTATCTGTCCCGAACACCGGGGAGCTGTACTTC. The full variable domain, rest sourced from reference TRBV7-9 and TRBJ2-2, is DTGVSQNPRHKITKRGQNVTFRCDPISEHNRLYWYRQTLGQGPEFLTYFQNEAQLEKSRLLSDRFSAERPKGSFSTLEIQRTEQGDSAMYLCASSTLSVPNTGELYFGEGSRLTVL.

This sequence joins TRBV7-8 and TRBJ2-2, with a weak D call TRBD2 (6 bases). The CDR3 has 16 amino acids. Looked up from germline, CDR1 is SGHVS and CDR2 is FQNEAQ. Trimming removed 1 base from V and 5 bases from J, with 14 bases in between. The CDR3 bases are TGTGCCAGCAGCTTAGATTCGGGGGTAGGGACCGGGGAGCTGTTTTTT. Amino acids: CASSLDSGVGTGELFF.